Listed below are T cell receptor beta chains from one sample, sequenced in a study of control samples from healthy donors and cancer patients. This table comes from immunoSEQ multiplex PCR, and its TCRdb copy is limited to in-frame clones, with some not included. Of more than 15,000 clones detected, around nine tenths appear once; the ten largest clones hold more than 7%. Sequencing was carried out using PBMCs. The receptors shown here come from a woman aged 60-75 years with head and neck cancer. The CDR3 runs from the conserved cysteine through the conserved F or W. The D gene is left open where the match is weak. Some rows have no size entry. The others give once, few or many, or a class for an expanded clone.

V	size	D	J	DNA	CDR3
TRBV7-8	-	TRBD1	TRBJ1-5	TGTGCCAGCGCATCTAGGGGGCGGGATCAGCCCCAGCATTTT	CASASRGRDQPQHF
TRBV7-3	-	-	TRBJ1-1	TGTGCCAGCAGCTTGGAACCACGCACTGAAGCTTTCTTT	CASSLEPRTEAFF
TRBV6-5	once	TRBD1	TRBJ1-5	TGTGCCAGCAAAGGGACAGGGGGCGGAAATCAGCCCCAGCATTTT	CASKGTGGGNQPQHF
TRBV15	-	-	TRBJ1-4	TGTGCCACCAGCAGAGATCACCCCCCGGAAAAACTGTTTTTT	CATSRDHPPEKLFF
TRBV18	-	-	TRBJ2-1	TGTGCCAGCTCACAGCGGTACAATGAGCAGTTCTTC	CASSQRYNEQFF
TRBV27	-	-	TRBJ2-1	TGTGCCAGCAGTGCGACGGAGACCTGGGGTGAGCAGTTCTTC	CASSATETWGEQFF
TRBV5-4	-	TRBD1	TRBJ1-6	TGTGCCAGCAGCCCGTGGGACAGCGGCTCACCCCTCCACTTT	CASSPWDSGSPLHF
TRBV5-1	-	TRBD2	TRBJ2-3	TGCGCCAGCACCAGGGCGGGAGGTTTCACAGATACGCAGTATTTT	CASTRAGGFTDTQYF
TRBV30	-	-	TRBJ1-2	TGTGCCTGGAGTGACAGTCCCCTGAGAGATGGCTACACCTTC	CAWSDSPLRDGYTF
TRBV5-8	-	-	TRBJ1-2	TGTGCCAGCAGCTTGTCCCCGATAAACTATGGCTACACCTTC	CASSLSPINYGYTF
TRBV19	-	-	TRBJ1-5	TGTGGGGGGTATAGCAATCAGCCCCAGCATTTT	CGGYSNQPQHF
TRBV27	-	-	TRBJ2-7	TGTGCCAGCAGTTTAGCTGACAGGAAGAATTCCTACGAGCAGTACTTC	CASSLADRKNSYEQYF
TRBV29-1	-	-	TRBJ1-2	TGCAGCGTTGAAGATCATAACAGGGTAGCGGGCTACACCTTC	CSVEDHNRVAGYTF
TRBV6-5	-	TRBD1	TRBJ2-2	TGTGCCAGCAGACGCGGACAGGTAGACACCGGGGAGCTGTTTTTT	CASRRGQVDTGELFF
TRBV5-1	-	-	TRBJ1-2	TGCGCCAGCAGCTTGGAGGAAGGGTATGGCTACACCTTC	CASSLEEGYGYTF
TRBV5-1	-	-	TRBJ2-3	TGCGCCAGCAGGGAGGCAGATACGCAGTATTTT	CASREADTQYF
TRBV19	-	-	TRBJ1-3	TGTGCCAGTACCAGGGAACCTGGAAACACCATATATTTT	CASTREPGNTIYF
TRBV9	-	-	TRBJ2-1	TGTGCCAGCAGCGTAGTGGTTAAGGGTGGTGAGCAGTTCTTC	CASSVVVKGGEQFF
TRBV5-4	-	-	TRBJ1-4	TGTGCCAGCAGCGTAGCAGCAACTAATGAAAAACTGTTTTTT	CASSVAATNEKLFF
TRBV20-1	-	-	TRBJ2-7	TGCAGTGCTAGTGAGGACCTGTACGAGCAGTACTTC	CSASEDLYEQYF
TRBV6-4	-	-	TRBJ2-1	TGTGCCAGCAGTGTAGGTGGTGAGCAGTTCTTC	CASSVGGEQFF
TRBV28	-	-	TRBJ2-2	TGTGCCAGCAGTCCCAGGGGGGGGAAGAACACCGGGGAGCTGTTTTTT	CASSPRGGKNTGELFF
TRBV10-1	-	-	TRBJ1-3	TGCGCCAGCAGTGAAGGACCGAGGGGACCGCGTCATGGAAACACCATATATTTT	CASSEGPRGPRHGNTIYF
TRBV24-1	-	-	TRBJ2-1	TGTGCCACCGCCGGGACGGTCAATGAGCAGTTCTTC	CATAGTVNEQFF
TRBV6-1	-	-	TRBJ1-1	TGTGCCAGCAGTGAAGCGGCGGGGGTGACTGAAGCTTTCTTT	CASSEAAGVTEAFF
TRBV30	-	-	TRBJ2-7	TGTGCCTGGAGTGTTTCCGGGTACGAGCAGTACTTC	CAWSVSGYEQYF
TRBV5-1	-	-	TRBJ1-5	TGCGCCAGCAGCTCAGGCGACCCAGCAGCGCCCCAGCATTTT	CASSSGDPAAPQHF
TRBV14	-	-	TRBJ2-3	TGTGCCAGCAGCCCCCGAGGGGGGAAGGAAGGCACAGATACGCAGTATTTT	CASSPRGGKEGTDTQYF
TRBV27	-	-	TRBJ2-7	TGTGCCAGCAGTTTAAAGAGAAATGCCTACGAGCAGTACTTC	CASSLKRNAYEQYF
TRBV6-4	-	-	TRBJ1-2	TGTGCCAGCAGTGACCGCACCAGGGGCAGCTACACCTTC	CASSDRTRGSYTF
TRBV5-1	once	-	TRBJ1-1	TGCGCCAGCAGCCCCTTGGGGGCACGGGGCACTGAAGCTTTCTTT	CASSPLGARGTEAFF
TRBV4-1	-	-	TRBJ2-5	TGCGCCAGCAGCCAAGGTGACTCGCTATGGGAGACCCAGTACTTC	CASSQGDSLWETQYF
TRBV15	-	-	TRBJ1-5	TGTGCCACCTCCGGGACTGAGAATCAGCCCCAGCATTTT	CATSGTENQPQHF
TRBV3-1/TRBV3-2	once	-	TRBJ2-7	TGTGCCAGCAGCCAAGGTCCGCCAAACGAGCAGTACTTC	CASSQGPPNEQYF
TRBV28	-	TRBD1	TRBJ2-7	TGTGCCAGCAGAAGACAGGGGGCCCCGACCTACGAGCAGTACTTC	CASRRQGAPTYEQYF
TRBV19	-	-	TRBJ2-7	TGTGCCAGTAGTGCTACTTTTCCCTTGGCCTACGAGCAGTACTTC	CASSATFPLAYEQYF
TRBV11-2	few	TRBD1	TRBJ2-1	TGTGCCAGCAGCTTAGGGAACAGGGGAAATGAGCAGTTCTTC	CASSLGNRGNEQFF